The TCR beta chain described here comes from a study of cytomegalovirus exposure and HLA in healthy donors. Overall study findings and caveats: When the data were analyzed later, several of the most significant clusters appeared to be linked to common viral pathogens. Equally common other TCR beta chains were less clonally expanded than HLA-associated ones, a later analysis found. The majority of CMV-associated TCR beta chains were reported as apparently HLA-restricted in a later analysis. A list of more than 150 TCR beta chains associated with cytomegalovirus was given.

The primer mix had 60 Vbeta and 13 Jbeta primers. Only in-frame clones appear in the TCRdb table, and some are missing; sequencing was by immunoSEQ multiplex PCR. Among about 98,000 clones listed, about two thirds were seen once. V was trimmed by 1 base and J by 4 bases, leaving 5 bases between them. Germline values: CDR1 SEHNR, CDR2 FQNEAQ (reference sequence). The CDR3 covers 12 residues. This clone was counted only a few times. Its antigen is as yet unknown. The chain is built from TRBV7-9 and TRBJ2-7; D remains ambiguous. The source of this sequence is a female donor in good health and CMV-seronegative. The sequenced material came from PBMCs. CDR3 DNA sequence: TGTGCCAGCAGCTTAGTTCCATACGAGCAGTACTTC. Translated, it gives CASSLVPYEQYF.